This T cell receptor (beta chain) was identified in a study of vaccination and CD4 T cells after COVID-19. This clonotype was seen only a few times. The target antigen is unknown. V lost 8 bases, J lost 8 bases, and 15 bases lay in between. Germline lookup yields CDR1 SGHTA and CDR2 FQGNSA. The CDR3 contains 13 residues. With the Oncomine TCR Beta short-read assay, DNA from cultured CD4+ T cells was sequenced. Via MiXCR, TCRdb re-called the PCR reads, giving one row per CDR3 protein. The sample yields roughly 14,000 distinct CDR3 sequences, 53% seen once. Treatment indicated: approximately 9-day PBMC culture with coronavirus spike peptide pools or control peptides (ViraFEST assay).

Specimen: CD4+ T cells from blood, cultured in vitro, collected before SARS-CoV-2 vaccination. This clonotype was sampled from a human donor who had recovered from COVID-19. The rearrangement uses TRBV7-2 and TRBJ1-4; D remains ambiguous. The CDR3 DNA follows: TGTGCCAGCGGCGCAGCGGTAGGAGAAAAACTGTTTTTT. The encoded protein is CASGAAVGEKLFF.